A single sample gave rise to the 24 T cell receptor beta chains below, sequenced in a study of cytomegalovirus exposure and HLA in healthy donors. Researchers ran the PCR with 60 Vbeta and 13 Jbeta primers. Some clones are missing from TCRdb's copy, which holds only in-frame ones; the method was immunoSEQ multiplex PCR. The sample lists some 130,000 clones; approximately 80% were seen once. Sequences were obtained from PBMCs. The receptors were sampled from a male donor in good health and CMV-seronegative.

The rearrangement joins TRBV19 to TRBJ1-1; D is unclear. The germline CDR1 and CDR2 sequences are LNHDA and SQIVND (reference sequence). The CDR3 length is 13 residues. The V gene lost 3 bases and the J gene lost 11 bases, with 16 bases spanning the gap. The CDR3 nucleotides are TGTGCCAGTAGTATCACCGGGGAGAAATTTGCTTTCTTT. Translation: CASSITGEKFAFF.

The chain joins TRBV21-1 to TRBJ2-6; the DNA was not compared with TRBD1, the D call given in the table. TRBV21-1 has pseudogene status. This CDR3 comprises 18 residues. CDR3 sequence: CASSKNTGSLSGANVLTF. CDR3 coding DNA: TGTGCCAGCAGCAAAAACACAGGTTCTCTCTCTGGGGCCAACGTCCTGACTTTC.

Comments on this clone: One junction end does not reproduce the germline sequence, and a read error may be involved. For the CDR3, the DNA is TGTTCCAGCAGCTCTTCTGGGGCCAACGTCCTGACTTTC. Amino acid sequence: CSSSSSGANVLTF. The V call is TRBV7-9, the J call TRBJ2-6; D is uncertain. CDR1 and CDR2 (germline): SEHNR, FQNEAQ (reference sequence). This CDR3 contains 13 residues. Variable domain in full (rest from reference TRBV7-9 and TRBJ2-6): DTGVSQNPRHKITKRGQNVTFRCDPISEHNRLYWYRQTLGQGPEFLTYFQNEAQLEKSRLLSDRFSAERPKGSFSTLEIQRTEQGDSAMYLCSSSSSGANVLTFGAGSRLTVL.

This clone came up once. The chain links TRBV7-2 to TRBJ2-5, with D possibly matching TRBD1 (6 bases). The CDR3 is 13 residues long. Germline values: CDR1 SGHTA, CDR2 FQGNSA. V was pared by 5 bases and J by 5 bases, with 12 bases between. CDR3 DNA sequence: TGTGCCAGCAGCCGGGACAACGGGGAGACCCAGTACTTC. Translation gives CASSRDNGETQYF.

This rearrangement joins TRBV6-6 to TRBJ1-2; 7 bases align to TRBD1. Germline V gives CDR1 MNHNY, CDR2 SVGAGI (reference sequence). The CDR3 totals 16 residues. The J segment lost 1 base and the V segment lost 5 bases, leaving 10 bases of the junction unmatched. In nucleotides, the CDR3 is TGTGCCAGCAGTCACGGGACAGCCCTACTTAACTATGGCTACACCTTC. Protein sequence: CASSHGTALLNYGYTF.

By sample share, this clone is medium-sized (0.01 to 0.1%). The rearrangement links TRBV30 to TRBJ1-4, with D maybe TRBD1 (6 bases). The CDR3 loop spans 15 amino acids. Trimming stripped 1 base from V and 5 bases from J, with 14 bases between. Germline values: CDR1 GTSNPN, CDR2 SVGIG (reference sequence). In nucleotides, the CDR3 is TGTGCCTGGAGTGCCGGGGGGGGCCTAAATGAAAAACTGTTTTTT. Residues: CAWSAGGGLNEKLFF.

The genes are TRBV29-1 and TRBJ2-5, with D maybe TRBD1 (6 bases). Germline V gene lookup returns CDR1 SQVTM and CDR2 ANQGSEA. Trimming removed 3 bases from V and 5 bases from J, with 13 bases in between. The CDR3 loop spans 13 amino acids. Written as DNA, the CDR3 is TGCAGCGTTGACCCAGGGGTTTCGGAGACCCAGTACTTC. Protein sequence: CSVDPGVSETQYF.

This clone was detected only once. V is TRBV30 and J is TRBJ2-7; TRBD1 aligns across 9 bases. The CDR3 contains 13 residues. Per germline, CDR1 GTSNPN and CDR2 SVGIG (reference sequence). Trimming removed 5 bases from V and 4 bases from J; junction bases left unmatched: 6. The chain's CDR3 is CAWEGDRAYEQYF. CDR3 DNA sequence: TGTGCCTGGGAGGGGGACAGGGCGTACGAGCAGTACTTC.

The chain combines TRBV9 with TRBJ2-3, with 8 bases matching TRBD2. Germline assignment: CDR1 SGDLS and CDR2 YYNGEE. The length of the CDR3 is 16 residues. The junction had 7 bases not matched to a gene; V was cut back by 1 base and J by 3 bases. The CDR3 bases are TGTGCCAGCAGCGTAACTAGCGGAGAGGGGACAGATACGCAGTATTTT. It is translated as CASSVTSGEGTDTQYF. The entire variable domain, with the rest obtained from reference TRBV9 and TRBJ2-3, is as follows: DSGVTQTPKHLITATGQRVTLRCSPRSGDLSVYWYQQSLDQGLQFLIQYYNGEERAKGNILERFSAQQFPDLHSELNLSSLELGDSALYFCASSVTSGEGTDTQYFGPGTRLTVL.

This clone was observed a few times. V gene TRBV29-1 combines with J gene TRBJ2-3, with D possibly matching TRBD1 (6 bases). The CDR3 totals 13 residues. Trimming removed 3 bases at V and 6 bases at J, with 13 bases between. Germline CDR1 reads SQVTM; CDR2 reads ANQGSEA. The DNA of the CDR3 is TGCAGCGTTGATCCAGGGGTGGTCGATACGCAGTATTTT. This encodes CSVDPGVVDTQYF.

This chain uses TRBV7-8 with TRBJ2-3, with unresolved D. The V end was cut by 5 bases, the J end by 4 bases, with 13 bases between. Germline CDR1 is SGHVS and CDR2 is FQNEAQ. The CDR3 extends over 14 amino acids. The CDR3 loop reads CASSPRSRSDTQYF. Written as DNA, the CDR3 is TGTGCCAGCAGCCCCCGGAGTCGCTCAGATACGCAGTATTTT. Combining the CDR3 with reference TRBV7-8 and TRBJ2-3 gives the whole variable domain GAGVSQSPRYKVAKRGQDVALRCDPISGHVSLFWYQQALGQGPEFLTYFQNEAQLDKSGLPSDRFFAERPEGSVSTLKIQRTQQEDSAVYLCASSPRSRSDTQYFGPGTRLTVL.

This chain links TRBV7-9 with TRBJ1-1; 7 bases map to TRBD1. V shed 5 bases, J shed 11 bases, and the junction held 8 bases outside the gene matches. The CDR3 contains 12 residues. The germline V gene has CDR1 SEHNR and CDR2 FQNEAQ (reference sequence). CDR3 sequence (DNA): TGTGCCAGCAGCCAACAGGGGATAGAGGCTTTCTTT. Residues: CASSQQGIEAFF.

This clone was found once. The rearrangement joins TRBV7-9 to TRBJ2-4; 7 bases are shared with TRBD2. J lost 12 bases, V lost 8 bases, and 13 bases had no gene match. Germline V lookup: CDR1 SEHNR, CDR2 FQNEAQ (reference sequence). The CDR3 contains 13 residues. For the CDR3, the DNA is TGTGCCAGCTCCGAATCCGGCGGGAGCAGTCAGTACTTC. Amino acids: CASSESGGSSQYF.

The chain joins TRBV10-3 to TRBJ1-1; no firm D call. CDR1 is ENHRY and CDR2 is SYGVKD in the germline V gene. This CDR3 is 13 amino acids long. Trimming cost V 6 bases and J 1 base, with 9 bases left between them. In DNA form, the CDR3 reads TGTGCCATCAGAGATAGAGAGAACACTGAAGCTTTCTTT. Encoded protein: CAIRDRENTEAFF.

By share, this clone counts as medium-sized. V gene TRBV28 combines with J gene TRBJ1-2, with 9 bases that match TRBD1. This CDR3 spans 14 amino acids. The V segment lost 2 bases and the J segment 14 bases; nucleotides outside the gene matches: 12. Germline values: CDR1 MDHEN, CDR2 SYDVKM. The CDR3 bases are TGTGCCAGCAGTTTAGTGCGGGGACAGGGATATCAAACCTTC. Protein product: CASSLVRGQGYQTF.

J is TRBJ2-3 and V is TRBV5-6; the D is unclear. Germline V gene sequence: CDR1 SGHDT, CDR2 YYEEEE. Trimming stripped 4 bases from V and 4 bases from J, with 13 bases between. The CDR3 runs 14 residues. The CDR3 loop reads CASSLRHGPDTQYF. In DNA form, the CDR3 reads TGTGCCAGCAGCCTCCGACACGGTCCAGATACGCAGTATTTT.

The chain recombines TRBV6-5 with TRBJ1-2; 7 bases map to TRBD1. V was pared by 0 bases and J by 10 bases, with 11 bases of the junction left unmatched. CDR3 length: 15 residues. The V gene's germline CDR1 is MNHEY and CDR2 SVGAGI. The CDR3 coding sequence is TGTGCCAGCAGTTACTCGCCGGGGACAGAATTTCTCTACACCTTC. Amino acids: CASSYSPGTEFLYTF.

The chain employs TRBV9 and TRBJ2-5; 15 bases align to TRBD2. The J segment lost 7 bases and the V segment lost 0 bases, leaving 4 bases of the junction unmatched. This CDR3 region has 16 residues. Germline V gene sequence: CDR1 SGDLS, CDR2 YYNGEE. CDR3 sequence: CASSVGTSGRGGTQYF. CDR3 nucleotides: TGTGCCAGCAGCGTAGGGACTAGCGGGAGGGGGGGGACCCAGTACTTC.

V usage is TRBV7-3 and J usage is TRBJ1-1; no firm D call. V lost 4 bases and J 1 base, leaving 7 bases between the germline ends. CDR1 and CDR2 from the germline V gene are SGHTA and FQGTGA. This CDR3 spans 13 amino acids. Here the CDR3 reads CASSSQPNTEAFF. Written as DNA, the CDR3 is TGTGCCAGCAGCTCACAGCCGAACACTGAAGCTTTCTTT.

The V and J genes are TRBV7-9 and TRBJ1-5; D is ambiguous. The CDR3 spans 14 residues. Trimming removed 5 bases from V and 0 bases from J, with 8 bases in between. Germline V gives CDR1 SEHNR, CDR2 FQNEAQ (reference sequence). The CDR3 here is CASSASDSNQPQHF. DNA for the CDR3: TGTGCCAGCAGCGCATCAGATAGCAATCAGCCCCAGCATTTT. Based on the CDR3 plus reference TRBV7-9 and TRBJ1-5, the full variable domain is DTGVSQNPRHKITKRGQNVTFRCDPISEHNRLYWYRQTLGQGPEFLTYFQNEAQLEKSRLLSDRFSAERPKGSFSTLEIQRTEQGDSAMYLCASSASDSNQPQHFGDGTRLSIL.

Here the CDR3 reads CASSERRGQETQYF. The CDR3 region has the DNA TGTGCCAGCAGTGAACGGCGGGGGCAAGAGACCCAGTACTTC. This sequence joins TRBV25-1 and TRBJ2-5, with 7 bases matching TRBD2. The length of the CDR3 is 14 residues. The junction had 2 bases not matched to a gene; V was cut back by 2 bases and J by 2 bases. Per germline, CDR1 MGHDK and CDR2 SYGVNS.

The chain recombines TRBV4-1 with TRBJ2-5; 7 positions agree with TRBD2. CDR1 MGHRA and CDR2 YSYEKL come from the germline V gene. The J segment lost 3 bases and the V segment lost 1 base, leaving 5 bases of the junction unmatched. This CDR3 contains 15 residues. Written as DNA, the CDR3 is TGCGCCAGCAGCCAAGTGGGGGACTACGAAGAGACCCAGTACTTC. It codes for CASSQVGDYEETQYF.

This chain joins TRBV4-3 and TRBJ1-5; 8 nucleotides align to TRBD1. V dropped 3 bases and J dropped 0; count of bases not matched to a gene: 16. The CDR3 is 20 amino acids. CDR1 is LGHNA, CDR2 YSLEER, per germline. The CDR3, as DNA: TGCGCCAGCAGCCAGAATATTCCGGGACAGGATAAGTATAGCAATCAGCCCCAGCATTTT. Protein: CASSQNIPGQDKYSNQPQHF.

This clone was seen a few times. The chain combines TRBV5-6 with TRBJ1-2, with 8 positions matching TRBD1. Trimming cost V 1 base and J 3 bases; bases outside gene matches: 5. CDR3 length: 15 residues. Germline V gene data show CDR1 as SGHDT and CDR2 as YYEEEE. The CDR3 is CASSLPGGLDYGYTF. CDR3 bases: TGTGCCAGCAGCTTGCCAGGGGGCCTGGACTATGGCTACACCTTC.